The 21 T cell receptor beta chains given below trace back to one sample, sequenced in a study of control samples from healthy donors and cancer patients. The method was immunoSEQ multiplex PCR; TCRdb's version includes in-frame clones alone and lacks a portion of them. The sample holds 120,000 or so clones, around 87% seen once. Sequences were obtained from blood. All receptors come from a man between 60 and 75 years old in good health.

The V call is TRBV4-1, the J call TRBJ1-4; 8 bases match TRBD1. This CDR3 is built from 18 residues. Germline V gene data show CDR1 as MGHRA and CDR2 as YSYEKL. V lost 1 base to trimming and J lost 8 bases; unmatched junction nucleotides: 15. The CDR3 DNA follows: TGCGCCAGCAGCCAAGGCATCGGACAGGGCTTCGTGAGCGAAAAACTGTTTTTT. Its protein is CASSQGIGQGFVSEKLFF.

The V gene is TRBV5-5, the J gene TRBJ1-2; D is uncertain. Germline CDR1 SGHKS, CDR2 YYEKEE (reference sequence). Trimming left V 4 bases short and J 2 bases short, with 12 bases between. This CDR3 has 14 residues. CDR3 in DNA: TGTGCCAGCAGCCAAATGGACGGGAACTATGGCTACACCTTC. Translating gives CASSQMDGNYGYTF.

This clone was picked up one time. The V call is TRBV14, the J call TRBJ1-2; D is ambiguous. Germline loops: CDR1 SGHDN, CDR2 FVKESK. The CDR3 is made up of 14 amino acids. The V end was cut by 0 bases, the J end by 9 bases, with 14 bases between. CDR3 nucleotides: TGTGCCAGCAGCCAAGAGCGGGGTAAGGGAAGCTACACCTTC. Protein sequence: CASSQERGKGSYTF.

V usage is TRBV5-1 and J usage is TRBJ1-2; D uncertain. This CDR3 contains 14 residues. Looked up from germline, CDR1 is SGHRS and CDR2 is YFSETQ. The V and J ends lost 0 bases and 6 bases respectively, with 12 bases between them. The CDR3 region is CASSLGGMINGYTF. CDR3 coding DNA: TGCGCCAGCAGCTTGGGGGGTATGATCAATGGCTACACCTTC.

This chain links TRBV7-2 with TRBJ1-5; TRBD1 matches 8 bases. The CDR3 spans 16 residues. The V gene end was trimmed by 4 bases and the J gene end by 5 bases; junction bases not matched to a gene: 10. Germline V gives CDR1 SGHTA, CDR2 FQGNSA. DNA of the CDR3: TGTGCCAGCAGCTCGCAGGGACAGGCCTCCTATCAGCCCCAGCATTTT. Translated: CASSSQGQASYQPQHF.

The rearrangement uses TRBV15 and TRBJ2-5; 12 nucleotides match TRBD2. The CDR3 length is 16 residues. Losses at the gene ends were 5 bases for V and 5 bases for J; bases not matched to a gene: 9. Germline V lookup: CDR1 LNHNV, CDR2 YYDKDF (reference sequence). The CDR3 DNA reads TGTGCCACCAGCGGAGCCCTCCTAGCGGGGGGGGAGACCCAGTACTTC. Translation: CATSGALLAGGETQYF.

This chain connects TRBV7-8 to TRBJ2-3; 9 bases agree with TRBD1. Germline assignment: CDR1 SGHVS and CDR2 FQNEAQ. The CDR3 has 15 residues. Trimming removed 1 base from V and 4 bases from J; junction bases left unmatched: 3. Here the CDR3 DNA reads TGTGCCAGCAGCTTAGGAGGGACAGGGTCAGATACGCAGTATTTT. This translates into CASSLGGTGSDTQYF.

Comments on this clone: Additional DNA sequences in this sample encode the identical CDR3. V gene TRBV9 combines with J gene TRBJ1-2; D gene ambiguous. This CDR3 spans 13 amino acids. In germline, CDR1 is SGDLS, CDR2 YYNGEE. V was pared by 0 bases and J by 1 base, with 4 bases between. DNA for the CDR3: TGTGCCAGCAGCGTAGTTGGTAACTATGGCTACACCTTC. It is translated as CASSVVGNYGYTF.

The rearrangement links TRBV5-1 to TRBJ2-1; 13 nucleotides align to TRBD2. Germline trimming cut 2 bases from V and 9 bases from J; bases unmatched to any gene: 8. The CDR3 spans 16 residues. Germline V CDR1 and CDR2: SGHRS, YFSETQ. The DNA of the CDR3 is TGCGCCAGCAGCTTACAAACTAGCGGGGGGGCCGTTGAGCAGTTCTTC. It translates to CASSLQTSGGAVEQFF.

The chain is built from TRBV19 and TRBJ2-1; D unresolved. Trimming removed 3 bases at V and 0 bases at J, with 12 bases between. The germline gives CDR1 LNHDA, CDR2 SQIVND (reference sequence). This CDR3 has 16 residues. CDR3 region: CASSMRGFDSYNEQFF. In DNA, the CDR3 is TGTGCCAGTAGTATGAGAGGTTTCGACTCCTACAATGAGCAGTTCTTC.

V is TRBV19 and J is TRBJ1-5; D remains ambiguous. V was clipped by 3 bases and J by 0 bases, with 9 bases between them. From germline, CDR1 is LNHDA and CDR2 SQIVND (reference sequence). The CDR3 length is 15 residues. CDR3 residues: CASSISWYSNQPQHF. The DNA of the CDR3 is TGTGCCAGTAGTATTTCATGGTATAGCAATCAGCCCCAGCATTTT.

The chain joins TRBV18 to TRBJ1-3; TRBD1 is a possible D gene (6 bases). Trimming pared 4 bases from V and 1 base from J, leaving 8 bases between. The CDR3 loop spans 14 amino acids. Looked up from germline, CDR1 is KGHSH and CDR2 is LQKENI. CDR3 bases: TGTGCCAGCTCACTACAGGGTTCTGGAAACACCATATATTTT. Protein product: CASSLQGSGNTIYF.

This chain connects TRBV9 to TRBJ1-1, with a possible D match to TRBD1 (6 bases). CDR1 and CDR2 from the germline V gene are SGDLS and YYNGEE. The CDR3 runs 15 residues. The V end was cut by 1 base, the J end by 6 bases, with 16 bases between. The CDR3 spells CASSVTGGGLAEAFF. CDR3 DNA sequence: TGTGCCAGCAGCGTAACCGGGGGCGGGTTGGCTGAAGCTTTCTTT.

The chain recombines TRBV9 with TRBJ1-1; perhaps TRBD1 as D (6 bases). Trimming took 5 bases from V and 0 from J, leaving 8 bases between them. The V gene's germline CDR1 is SGDLS and CDR2 YYNGEE. The CDR3 covers 13 residues. The CDR3 bases are TGTGCCAGCAGGGACAGCATGAACACTGAAGCTTTCTTT. Translating gives CASRDSMNTEAFF. The variable domain in full, with the rest retrieved from reference TRBV9 and TRBJ1-1, is DSGVTQTPKHLITATGQRVTLRCSPRSGDLSVYWYQQSLDQGLQFLIQYYNGEERAKGNILERFSAQQFPDLHSELNLSSLELGDSALYFCASRDSMNTEAFFGQGTRLTVV.

V and J are TRBV7-2 and TRBJ2-2, with 11 bases matching TRBD2. From germline, CDR1 is SGHTA and CDR2 FQGNSA. After removal of 2 bases from V and 1 base from J, the junction contained 0 bases not matched to a gene. This CDR3 contains 16 residues. CDR3 protein: CASSLTSGGNTGELFF. The CDR3 nucleotides read TGTGCCAGCAGCTTAACTAGCGGGGGGAACACCGGGGAGCTGTTTTTT.

This chain uses TRBV9 with TRBJ1-1; tentative D call: TRBD1 (5 bases). Trimming took 0 bases from V and 3 from J, leaving 15 bases between them. The CDR3 contains 16 residues. The germline CDR1 and CDR2 sequences are SGDLS and YYNGEE. In DNA, the CDR3 is TGTGCCAGCAGCGTAGCTATTGGGGCGGGGGACACTGAAGCTTTCTTT. Translation gives CASSVAIGAGDTEAFF.

This chain connects TRBV5-1 to TRBJ1-2, with a tentative D call TRBD1 (5 bases). Deletions cut 2 bases from V and 6 bases from J, with 17 bases between. The CDR3 covers 15 residues. Germline V gives CDR1 SGHRS, CDR2 YFSETQ. CDR3 residues: CASSLQGDLLDGYTF. CDR3 bases: TGCGCCAGCAGCTTACAAGGGGATCTTTTAGATGGCTACACCTTC.

The V and J genes are TRBV28 and TRBJ2-1; no clear D gene. CDR3 length: 12 residues. The germline V gene has CDR1 MDHEN and CDR2 SYDVKM. The V gene lost 6 bases and the J gene lost 9 bases, with 12 bases spanning the gap. Here the CDR3 DNA reads TGTGCCAGCAGCTACCGTCTCGGTGAGCAGTTCTTC. This sequence encodes CASSYRLGEQFF.

This rearrangement joins TRBV28 to TRBJ1-1; TRBD1 matches at 9 bases. CDR1 and CDR2 from the germline V gene are MDHEN and SYDVKM. The CDR3 spans 15 residues. Losses at the gene ends were 7 bases for V and 5 bases for J; bases not matched to a gene: 11. The CDR3 protein is CASNRDRGLRTEAFF. Here the CDR3 DNA reads TGTGCCAGCAACAGAGACAGGGGGTTGAGGACTGAAGCTTTCTTT.

The CDR3 here is CATSRELVVAAEKLFF. For the CDR3, the DNA is TGTGCCACCAGCAGGGAACTTGTTGTGGCGGCTGAAAAACTGTTTTTT. The chain is built from TRBV15 and TRBJ1-4; no definite D call. The CDR3 has 16 amino acids. Germline assignment: CDR1 LNHNV and CDR2 YYDKDF (reference sequence). Trimming removed 3 bases at V and 7 bases at J, with 18 bases between. Combining the CDR3 with reference TRBV15 and TRBJ1-4 gives the whole variable domain DAMVIQNPRYQVTQFGKPVTLSCSQTLNHNVMYWYQQKSSQAPKLLFHYYDKDFNNEADTPDNFQSRRPNTSFCFLDIRSPGLGDTAMYLCATSRELVVAAEKLFFGSGTQLSVL.

V usage is TRBV7-2 and J usage is TRBJ2-7; the D is unclear. V shed 2 bases and J shed 5 bases, with 10 bases lying between them. Germline CDR1 is SGHTA and CDR2 is FQGNSA. This CDR3 has 13 amino acids. CDR3 residues: CASSLLTVHEQYF. CDR3 sequence (DNA): TGTGCCAGCAGCTTACTAACAGTCCACGAGCAGTACTTC.